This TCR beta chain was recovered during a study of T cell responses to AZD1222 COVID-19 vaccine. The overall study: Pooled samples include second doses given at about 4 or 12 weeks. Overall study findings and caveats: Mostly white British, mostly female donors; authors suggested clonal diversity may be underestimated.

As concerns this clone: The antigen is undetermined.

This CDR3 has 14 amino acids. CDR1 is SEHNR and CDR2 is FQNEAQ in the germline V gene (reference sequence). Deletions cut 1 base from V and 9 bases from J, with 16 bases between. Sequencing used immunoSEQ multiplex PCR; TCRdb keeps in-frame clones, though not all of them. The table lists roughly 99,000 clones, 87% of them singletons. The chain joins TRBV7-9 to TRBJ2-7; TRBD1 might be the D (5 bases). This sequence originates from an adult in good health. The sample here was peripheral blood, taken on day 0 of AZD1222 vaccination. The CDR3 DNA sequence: TGTGCCAGCAGCTTAGTCAGGGTAAATGACGGGCAGTACTTC. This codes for CASSLVRVNDGQYF. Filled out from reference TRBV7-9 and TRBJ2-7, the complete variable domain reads DTGVSQNPRHKITKRGQNVTFRCDPISEHNRLYWYRQTLGQGPEFLTYFQNEAQLEKSRLLSDRFSAERPKGSFSTLEIQRTEQGDSAMYLCASSLVRVNDGQYFGPGTRLTVT.